This T cell receptor (beta chain) was profiled in a study of T cell repertoires in cytomegalovirus infection. Study summary: TCR beta signatures that were public indicated CMV infection and matching HLA type. Study-level points and caveats: HLA-C-restricted TCR beta clonotypes specific for CMV led the ex vivo response.

This clonotype was counted between two and nine times. The target antigen is unknown. TCRdb redid the calling of the reads with MiXCR, one entry per CDR3 protein. The sample has approximately 770,000 distinct CDR3 sequences, 29% seen once. The sequencing used cultured CD8+ T cells from PBMCs, collected from culture after CMV antigen stimulation. The TCR was taken from a human donor in good health (CMV status not recorded). Some clones in this sample may be carry-over from other donors' samples.

CDR3: CAISAGQGAGYGYTF. The CDR3 DNA sequence: TGTGCCATCAGTGCCGGGCAGGGGGCGGGCTATGGCTACACCTTC. The rearrangement uses TRBV10-3 and TRBJ1-2, with 8 bases lining up with TRBD1. Germline CDR1 and CDR2: ENHRY and SYGVKD. V lost 4 bases, J lost 4 bases, and 8 bases stayed unmatched. The CDR3 spans 15 residues.